Below, 20 T cell receptor beta chains from the same sample are listed, as sequenced in a study of blood T cell repertoires in COVID-19. TCRdb's copy holds only in-frame clones and misses some; the assay was immunoSEQ multiplex PCR. The sample holds approximately 240,000 clones, 80% to 90% seen once. The sequencing input was peripheral blood. Every receptor here comes from a man in his fifties with acute or convalescent COVID-19.

About this clone: In the same sample, other DNA sequences code for this CDR3. V gene TRBV28 combines with J gene TRBJ1-6; 7 bases are shared with TRBD1. Germline assignment: CDR1 MDHEN and CDR2 SYDVKM. The CDR3 is made up of 13 amino acids. V dropped 6 bases and J dropped 6; count of bases not matched to a gene: 2. The CDR3: CASSRDSNSPLHF. CDR3 DNA sequence: TGTGCCAGCAGCCGGGACAGTAATTCACCCCTCCACTTT.

This chain links TRBV2 with TRBJ2-6; TRBD1 is a possible D gene (6 bases). Between the trimmed V and J ends, which lost 7 bases and 2 bases, there was a span of 9 bases. The CDR3 consists of 14 residues. Per germline, CDR1 SNHLY and CDR2 FYNNEI. The CDR3 here is CASNTGPGANVLTF. The CDR3 nucleotides are TGTGCCAGCAACACAGGGCCTGGGGCCAACGTCCTGACTTTC.

The V call is TRBV21-1, the J call TRBJ1-1; no DNA check was done on the table's D call, TRBD1. TRBV21-1 is recorded as a pseudogene. The CDR3 sequence is 20 residues long. The CDR3 spells CASSKGHPGQGIYSDTEAFF. CDR3 nucleotides: TGTGCCAGCAGCAAGGGGCATCCGGGACAGGGTATTTATTCGGACACTGAAGCTTTCTTT.

The chain uses TRBV3-1 (or the pseudogene TRBV3-2) and TRBJ1-6; D is unresolved. Germline V gene data show CDR1 as LGHDT and CDR2 as YNNKEL (reference sequence). The CDR3 runs 14 residues. The ends were cut back, 2 bases at V and 10 bases at J, with 12 bases in the middle. The CDR3 DNA follows: TGTGCCAGCAGCCAAAGGGAGAGTAGCTCACCCCTCCACTTT. Protein sequence: CASSQRESSSPLHF.

The V gene is TRBV6-6, the J gene TRBJ2-5; 10 bases agree with TRBD1. The CDR3 consists of 17 residues. Germline-derived CDR1 and CDR2 are MNHNY and SVGAGI (reference sequence). The ends lost 5 bases at V and 5 bases at J; junction bases unmatched: 14. The CDR3 is CASSQPRTGGDMETQYF. DNA of the CDR3: TGTGCCAGCAGTCAACCTAGGACAGGGGGAGATATGGAGACCCAGTACTTC.

The DNA of the CDR3 is TGTGCCAGCAGTTTTTCGGGGATCTATGGCTACACCTTC. Protein sequence: CASSFSGIYGYTF. The chain couples TRBV27 to TRBJ1-2; D gene uncertain. This CDR3 spans 13 amino acids. CDR1 and CDR2 from the germline V gene are MNHEY and SMNVEV (reference sequence). The germline V and J ends were trimmed by 3 bases and 4 bases, with 9 bases remaining between them.

The rearrangement joins TRBV2 to TRBJ1-5; D not certain. Trimming removed 3 bases at V and 2 bases at J, with 17 bases between. This CDR3 spans 17 amino acids. Germline V gene data show CDR1 as SNHLY and CDR2 as FYNNEI. The CDR3 bases are TGTGCCAGCAGTGACCCCCTAGTTGCAGTGCGCAATCAGCCCCAGCATTTT. This codes for CASSDPLVAVRNQPQHF.

The chain employs TRBV6-6 and TRBJ1-1; a possible D gene is TRBD1 (5 bases). The germline V gene encodes CDR1 MNHNY and CDR2 SVGAGI (reference sequence). V was pared by 3 bases and J by 1 base, with 12 bases between. The CDR3 contains 15 residues. The CDR3 bases are TGTGCCAGCAGTTATGCGGGGCAGAGGAACACTGAAGCTTTCTTT. Amino acid sequence: CASSYAGQRNTEAFF.

This sequence joins TRBV7-9 and TRBJ2-3, with D unclear. CDR1 SEHNR and CDR2 FQNEAQ come from the germline V gene (reference sequence). This CDR3 contains 13 residues. Trimming pared 5 bases from V and 6 bases from J, leaving 12 bases between. The CDR3 reads CASSQVDGDTQYF. For the CDR3, the DNA is TGTGCCAGCAGCCAGGTAGATGGTGATACGCAGTATTTT.

The gene calls are TRBV5-1 and TRBJ1-6, with 8 nucleotides matching TRBD1. Germline CDR1 and CDR2: SGHRS and YFSETQ. This CDR3 has 16 amino acids. The V and J ends lost 1 base and 8 bases, in that order; junction bases with no gene match: 8. In nucleotides, the CDR3 is TGCGCCAGCAGCTTGTTGTCAGGGGGCGAGTATTCACCCCTCCACTTT. This translates into CASSLLSGGEYSPLHF.

J is TRBJ1-1 and V is TRBV6-5; no definite D call. Trimming stripped 5 bases from V and 0 bases from J, with 13 bases between. The germline V gene encodes CDR1 MNHEY and CDR2 SVGAGI. This CDR3 is 15 amino acids long. CDR3 sequence: CASSLTPDMNTEAFF. As DNA, the CDR3 is TGTGCCAGCAGTCTCACGCCCGACATGAACACTGAAGCTTTCTTT.

The chain links TRBV3-1 (or the pseudogene TRBV3-2) to TRBJ1-3; a possible D gene is TRBD1 (6 bases). The V and J ends lost 4 bases and 4 bases respectively, with 11 bases between them. The V gene's germline CDR1 is LGHDT and CDR2 YNNKEL (reference sequence). The CDR3 loop spans 14 amino acids. CDR3 nucleotides: TGTGCCAGCAGCCCTCGGGGGGCAGGAAACACCATATATTTT. It is translated as CASSPRGAGNTIYF.

This rearrangement joins TRBV19 to TRBJ2-5, with TRBD2 matching 14 bases. The CDR3 is 14 amino acids. Germline CDR1 is LNHDA and CDR2 is SQIVND (reference sequence). V shed 7 bases, J shed 4 bases, and the junction held 2 bases outside the gene matches. The chain's CDR3 is CASTGLAGGETQYF. DNA for the CDR3: TGTGCCAGTACCGGACTAGCGGGAGGAGAGACCCAGTACTTC. The full variable domain, rest sourced from reference TRBV19 and TRBJ2-5, is DGGITQSPKYLFRKEGQNVTLSCEQNLNHDAMYWYRQDPGQGLRLIYYSQIVNDFQKGDIAEGYSVSREKKESFPLTVTSAQKNPTAFYLCASTGLAGGETQYFGPGTRLLVL.

J is TRBJ2-7 and V is TRBV30, with D perhaps TRBD1 (6 bases). Germline V CDR1 and CDR2: GTSNPN, SVGIG (reference sequence). V gave up 4 bases and J gave up 6 bases, with 16 bases separating them. The CDR3 is 13 residues long. CDR3 coding DNA: TGTGCCTGGACAATATCAGGGGCCGGCGAGCAGTACTTC. Amino acid sequence: CAWTISGAGEQYF.

The chain uses TRBV10-2 and TRBJ1-1; TRBD1 might be the D (5 bases). The CDR3 is made up of 13 amino acids. Germline V gene lookup returns CDR1 WSHSY and CDR2 SAAADI. V was pared by 3 bases and J by 0 bases, with 5 bases between. Here the CDR3 DNA reads TGCGCCAGCAGTGAAGGGGTGAACACTGAAGCTTTCTTT. Its translation: CASSEGVNTEAFF.

The chain couples TRBV5-4 to TRBJ1-3; D remains unclear. CDR1 is SGHNT, CDR2 YYREEE, per germline (reference sequence). V dropped 4 bases and J dropped 3 bases, with 14 bases sitting between them. CDR3 size: 15 residues. This chain's CDR3 is CASSRGSGVGNTIYF. The CDR3 DNA sequence: TGTGCCAGCAGCCGTGGCTCCGGGGTTGGAAACACCATATATTTT.

This clone has only a few counts. The chain links TRBV5-1 to TRBJ1-1; D gene unclear. The CDR3 extends over 15 amino acids. With 4 bases removed from V and 2 bases from J, the gap between germline ends came to 15 bases. Germline V CDR1 and CDR2: SGHRS, YFSETQ. The CDR3 region has the DNA TGCGCCAGCAGCACGCGGGGATGGGATAACACTGAAGCTTTCTTT. This gives the protein CASSTRGWDNTEAFF. The complete variable domain, with remaining parts taken from reference TRBV5-1 and TRBJ1-1, reads KAGVTQTPRYLIKTRGQQVTLSCSPISGHRSVSWYQQTPGQGLQFLFEYFSETQRNKGNFPGRFSGRQFSNSRSEMNVSTLELGDSALYLCASSTRGWDNTEAFFGQGTRLTVV.

The chain combines TRBV7-8 with TRBJ1-2, with a tentative D call TRBD1 (6 bases). Germline V gene data show CDR1 as SGHVS and CDR2 as FQNEAQ. With 2 bases removed from V and 0 bases from J, the gap between germline ends came to 7 bases. The CDR3 covers 14 residues. The chain's CDR3 is CASSLQGPNYGYTF. The CDR3 DNA follows: TGTGCCAGCAGCTTACAGGGGCCTAACTATGGCTACACCTTC.

The chain is built from TRBV4-1 and TRBJ2-5, with 7 bases identical to TRBD1. The CDR3 is made up of 16 amino acids. J was trimmed by 1 base and V by 1 base; bases with no gene match: 6. Germline V gene sequence: CDR1 MGHRA, CDR2 YSYEKL. The CDR3 DNA sequence: TGCGCCAGCAGCCAAGGATTACAGGGGTTCCAAGAGACCCAGTACTTC. Protein: CASSQGLQGFQETQYF.

V usage is TRBV7-9 and J usage is TRBJ2-7; tentatively, D is TRBD2 (5 bases). The CDR3 has 15 amino acids. CDR1 and CDR2 (germline): SEHNR, FQNEAQ (reference sequence). With 4 bases removed from V and 2 bases from J, the gap between germline ends came to 15 bases. Here the CDR3 reads CASSSLSSVPYEQYF. CDR3 bases: TGTGCCAGCAGCTCTCTTAGTAGCGTACCCTACGAGCAGTACTTC.